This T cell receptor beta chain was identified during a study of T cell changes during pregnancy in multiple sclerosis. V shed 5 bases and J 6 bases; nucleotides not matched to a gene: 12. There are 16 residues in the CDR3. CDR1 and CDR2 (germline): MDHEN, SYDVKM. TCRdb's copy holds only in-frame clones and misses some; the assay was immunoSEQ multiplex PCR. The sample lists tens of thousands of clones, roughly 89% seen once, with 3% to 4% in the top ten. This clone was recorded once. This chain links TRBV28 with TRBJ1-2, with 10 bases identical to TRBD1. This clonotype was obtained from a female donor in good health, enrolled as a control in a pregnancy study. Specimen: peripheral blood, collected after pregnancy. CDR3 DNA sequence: TGTGCCAGCAGTGGCTTAAAGACAGGGGGCGCTGATGGCTACACCTTC. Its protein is CASSGLKTGGADGYTF.